This TCR beta chain derives from a study of blood T cell repertoires in COVID-19. Study background: Sites across the United States, Italy and Spain contributed samples from acute and convalescent COVID-19. In each case, the material was cDNA or gDNA derived from T cells, B-cell-depleted T cells, or PBMCs.

The CDR3 loop spans 16 amino acids. Germline-derived CDR1 and CDR2 are SGHRS and YFSETQ. J lost 3 bases, V lost 4 bases, and 7 bases had no gene match. Study processing details: By means of reference gene primer amplification, nucleated cell counts were estimated. Profiling relied on immunoSEQ multiplex PCR, and the TCRdb table lists in-frame clones only, not all of them. For V, J and clone size, that table is used; D and trimming come from the DNA. Among some 93,000 clones listed, 65% to 90% were seen once. The chain joins TRBV5-1 to TRBJ2-7; 13 bases map to TRBD2. The origin of this receptor is a woman aged 80 or older with acute or convalescent COVID-19. Sequencing was carried out using peripheral blood. CDR3 bases: TGCGCCAGCAGCCCGAGGACTAGCGGGGGAGGCTACGAGCAGTACTTC. This codes for CASSPRTSGGGYEQYF.